This record looks at one T cell receptor (beta chain) sequence and its context. The antigen is unknown. Each Susac syndrome patient had definite or probable disease by recently defined criteria. Roughly 0.45 to 1 ug RNA was reverse transcribed with random hexamers. Across 54 Vbeta and 13 Jbeta, TCR beta CDR3 was amplified with immunoSEQ multiplex PCR. From the immunoSEQ multiplex PCR reads, TCRdb called clonotypes with MiXCR, one entry per CDR3 protein. Of about 190,000 distinct CDR3 sequences in the sample, 95% were seen once. The source of the sample is a study of CD8 T cells in Susac syndrome. Study results and limitations: The CD4+ T cell repertoires, which came from Susac syndrome patients, showed no sign of clonal expansion.

The origin of this receptor is a human donor with Susac syndrome. The sequencing input was CD4+ T cells from PBMCs.

CDR3 amino acids: CASGSWETQYF. In nucleotides, the CDR3 is TGTGCCAGCGGCTCATGGGAGACCCAGTACTTC. This sequence joins TRBV12-3 or TRBV12-4 and TRBJ2-5; D unresolved. V gave up 8 bases and J gave up 5 bases, with 9 bases separating them. The CDR3 totals 11 residues.